This TCR beta chain was sequenced for a study of T cell responses to AZD1222 COVID-19 vaccine. Points on this clone: The antigen is not known.

Study-wide findings and caveats: Mapped onto spike, vaccine-associated CD4 TCRs spanned it and were dominant at 160-218 and 743-854.

TCRdb's table, derived via immunoSEQ multiplex PCR, lists solely in-frame clones and lacks some. The data contain 150,000 to 200,000 clones, about 90% of them singletons. CDR1 is SGHAT, CDR2 FQNNGV, per germline. V shed 0 bases and J shed 11 bases, with 8 bases lying between them. The CDR3 loop spans 12 amino acids. The source of this sequence is an adult in good health. The sequencing used peripheral blood, collected on day 0 of AZD1222 vaccination. This chain connects TRBV11-2 to TRBJ1-5; D may be TRBD1 (5 bases). CDR3 bases: TGTGCCAGCAGCTTAGACGGGGGGGCCCAGCATTTT. The encoded protein is CASSLDGGAQHF.